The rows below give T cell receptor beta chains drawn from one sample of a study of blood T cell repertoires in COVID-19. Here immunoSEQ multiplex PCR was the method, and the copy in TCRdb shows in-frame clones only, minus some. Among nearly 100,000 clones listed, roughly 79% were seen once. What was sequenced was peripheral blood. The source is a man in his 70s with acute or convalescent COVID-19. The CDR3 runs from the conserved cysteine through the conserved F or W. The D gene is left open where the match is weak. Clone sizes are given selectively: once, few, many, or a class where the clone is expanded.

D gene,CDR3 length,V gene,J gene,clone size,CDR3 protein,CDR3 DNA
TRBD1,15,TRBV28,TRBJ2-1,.,CASRHRGLSYNEQFF,TGTGCCAGCAGGCACAGGGGGTTATCCTACAATGAGCAGTTCTTC
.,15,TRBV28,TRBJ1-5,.,CASTPARGERQPQHF,TGTGCCAGCACCCCTGCTCGGGGAGAGCGGCAGCCCCAGCATTTT
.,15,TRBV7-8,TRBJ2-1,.,CASSSWTQGRNEQFF,TGTGCCAGCAGCTCGTGGACCCAGGGAAGGAATGAGCAGTTCTTC
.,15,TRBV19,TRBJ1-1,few,CASSMPRQTNTEAFF,TGTGCCAGTAGTATGCCAAGACAGACGAACACTGAAGCTTTCTTT
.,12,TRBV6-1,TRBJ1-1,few,CASSEAIGEAFF,TGTGCCAGCAGTGAAGCGATCGGGGAAGCTTTCTTT
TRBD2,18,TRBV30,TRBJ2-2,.,CAWSGQGTSGLNTGELFF,TGTGCCTGGAGTGGACAGGGGACTAGCGGGCTGAACACCGGGGAGCTGTTTTTT
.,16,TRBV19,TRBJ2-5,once,CASSPNSHAVVETQYF,TGTGCCAGTAGTCCTAATTCTCACGCGGTCGTGGAGACCCAGTACTTC
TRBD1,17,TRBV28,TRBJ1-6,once,CASRGQGVSSYNSPLHF,TGTGCCAGCAGAGGACAGGGGGTCAGCTCCTATAATTCACCCCTCCACTTT
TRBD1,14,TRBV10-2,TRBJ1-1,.,CASYTPGGNTEAFF,TGCGCCAGCTACACCCCAGGGGGCAACACTGAAGCTTTCTTT
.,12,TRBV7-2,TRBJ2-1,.,CASSLSGREQFF,TGTGCCAGCAGCTTAAGCGGGCGCGAGCAGTTCTTC
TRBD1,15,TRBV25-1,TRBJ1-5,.,CASSSGTGLNQPQHF,TGTGCCAGCAGTTCCGGGACAGGGCTAAATCAGCCCCAGCATTTT
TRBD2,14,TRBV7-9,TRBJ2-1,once,CASSTSGPYNEQFF,TGTGCCAGCAGCACTAGCGGGCCCTACAATGAGCAGTTCTTC
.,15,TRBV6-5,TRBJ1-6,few,CASSYSGRSNSPLHF,TGTGCCAGCAGTTACTCGGGGCGGTCTAATTCACCCCTCCACTTT
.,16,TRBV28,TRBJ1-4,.,CASSLSGQLANEKLFF,TGTGCCAGCAGTTTGTCTGGACAATTGGCTAATGAAAAACTGTTTTTT
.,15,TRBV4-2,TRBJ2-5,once,CASSQANRVGETQYF,TGTGCCAGCAGCCAAGCGAACAGGGTCGGGGAGACCCAGTACTTC
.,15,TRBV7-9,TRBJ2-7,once,CASSPFEGRAAEQYF,TGTGCCAGCAGCCCCTTCGAGGGTCGGGCTGCCGAGCAGTACTTC
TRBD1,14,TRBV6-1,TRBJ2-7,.,CASSDGTGVGEQYF,TGTGCCAGCAGTGACGGGACAGGGGTTGGGGAGCAGTACTTC
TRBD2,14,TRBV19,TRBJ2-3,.,CASRAGGHPDTQYF,TGTGCCAGTAGAGCGGGGGGGCATCCAGATACGCAGTATTTT
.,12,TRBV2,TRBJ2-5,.,CASNVGRETQYF,TGTGCCAGCAACGTGGGGCGGGAGACCCAGTACTTC
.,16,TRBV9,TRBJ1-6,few,CASSVAWSSYNSPLHF,TGTGCCAGCAGCGTAGCTTGGAGCTCCTATAATTCACCCCTCCACTTT
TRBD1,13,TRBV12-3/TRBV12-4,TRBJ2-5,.,CASSPGTVETQYF,TGTGCCAGCAGTCCCGGGACAGTCGAGACCCAGTACTTC
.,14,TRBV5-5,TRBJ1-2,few,CASSLSQGNYGYTF,TGTGCCAGCAGCTTGAGTCAGGGGAACTATGGCTACACCTTC
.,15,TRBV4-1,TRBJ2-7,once,CASSQGEDIRREQYF,TGCGCCAGCAGCCAAGGAGAGGATATCCGTCGGGAGCAGTACTTC
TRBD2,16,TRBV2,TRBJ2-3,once,CASSESLAGDMGTQYF,TGTGCCAGCAGTGAATCATTAGCGGGAGATATGGGTACGCAGTATTTT
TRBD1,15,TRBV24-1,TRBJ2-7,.,CATSDLRDSINEQYF,TGTGCCACCAGTGATTTGCGGGACAGCATAAACGAGCAGTACTTC
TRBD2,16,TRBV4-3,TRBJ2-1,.,CASSQDLGRAYNEQFF,TGCGCCAGCAGCCAGGATTTGGGGAGGGCCTACAATGAGCAGTTCTTC
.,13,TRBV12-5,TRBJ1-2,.,CASGLWPNHGYTF,TGTGCTAGTGGTTTGTGGCCGAACCATGGCTACACCTTC
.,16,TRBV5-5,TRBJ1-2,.,CASSYRENDGYYGYTF,TGTGCCAGCAGCTACCGGGAGAACGATGGGTACTATGGCTACACCTTC
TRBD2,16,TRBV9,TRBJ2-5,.,CASSQSGGAGQETQYF,TGTGCCAGCAGTCAAAGCGGGGGGGCCGGCCAAGAGACCCAGTACTTC
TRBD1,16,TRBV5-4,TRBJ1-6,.,CASSFSYDRDNSPLHF,TGTGCCAGCAGCTTTTCTTATGACAGGGATAATTCACCCCTCCACTTT
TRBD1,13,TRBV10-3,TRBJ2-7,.,CAISSDRGNEQYF,TGTGCCATCAGTAGCGACAGGGGTAACGAGCAGTACTTC
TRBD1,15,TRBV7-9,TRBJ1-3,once,CASSLTGVTGNTIYF,TGTGCCAGCAGCTTAACAGGGGTCACTGGAAACACCATATATTTT
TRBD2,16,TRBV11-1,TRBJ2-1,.,CASTLLSGSGRNEQFF,TGTGCCAGCACCCTCCTTTCGGGCAGCGGGAGGAATGAGCAGTTCTTC
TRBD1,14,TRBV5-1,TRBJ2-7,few,CASSQGQGTYEQYF,TGCGCCAGCAGCCAGGGACAGGGCACCTACGAGCAGTACTTC
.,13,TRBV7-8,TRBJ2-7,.,CASSLMESLEQYF,TGTGCCAGCAGCTTAATGGAGTCACTCGAGCAGTACTTC
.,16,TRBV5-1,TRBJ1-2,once,CASSLGQANMGYGYTF,TGCGCCAGCAGCTTGGGACAGGCAAACATGGGGTATGGCTACACCTTC
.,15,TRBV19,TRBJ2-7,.,CASSTTGQSSYEQYF,TGTGCCAGTAGTACGACCGGACAGAGCTCCTACGAGCAGTACTTC
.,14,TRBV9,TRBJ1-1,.,CASSQTTENTEAFF,TGTGCCAGCAGCCAGACGACAGAAAACACTGAAGCTTTCTTT
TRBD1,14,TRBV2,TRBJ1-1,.,CARSTGGADTEAFF,TGTGCCAGAAGTACAGGGGGCGCGGACACTGAAGCTTTCTTT
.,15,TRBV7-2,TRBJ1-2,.,CASSLDWAVNYGYTF,TGTGCCAGCAGCTTAGACTGGGCAGTAAACTATGGCTACACCTTC
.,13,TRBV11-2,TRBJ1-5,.,CASSLGTTQPQHF,TGTGCCAGCAGCTTAGGGACTACCCAGCCCCAGCATTTT
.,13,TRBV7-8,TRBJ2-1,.,CASSSSLGNEQFF,TGTGCCAGCAGCTCCTCCCTCGGCAATGAGCAGTTCTTC
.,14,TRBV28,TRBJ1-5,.,CASSQDRPNQPQHF,TGTGCCAGCAGCCAAGACAGGCCCAATCAGCCCCAGCATTTT
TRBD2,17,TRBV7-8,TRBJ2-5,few,CASSLVLIAGGPETQYF,TGTGCCAGCAGCTTAGTTCTTATTGCGGGGGGGCCGGAGACCCAGTACTTC
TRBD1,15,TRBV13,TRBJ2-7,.,CASSLAGTVAYEQYF,TGTGCCAGCAGCTTAGCCGGGACAGTGGCCTACGAGCAGTACTTC
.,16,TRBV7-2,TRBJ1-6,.,CASSPRLQGRNSPLHF,TGTGCCAGCAGCCCTAGGCTACAGGGACGCAATTCACCCCTCCACTTT